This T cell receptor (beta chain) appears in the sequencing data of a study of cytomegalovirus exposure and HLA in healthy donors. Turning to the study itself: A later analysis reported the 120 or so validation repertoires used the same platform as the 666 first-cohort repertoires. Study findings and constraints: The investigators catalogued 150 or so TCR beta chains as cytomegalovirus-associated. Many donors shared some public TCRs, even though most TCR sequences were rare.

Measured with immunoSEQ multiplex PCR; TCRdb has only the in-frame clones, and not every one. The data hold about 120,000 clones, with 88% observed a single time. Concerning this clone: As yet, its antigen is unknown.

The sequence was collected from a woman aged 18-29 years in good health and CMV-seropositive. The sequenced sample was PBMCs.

The CDR3 DNA is TGTGCCAGCAGCCAAAGGACCGGGACTAGCTCATACGAGCAGTACTTC. Its protein product is CASSQRTGTSSYEQYF. V usage is TRBV4-2 and J usage is TRBJ2-7, with 9 bases that match TRBD2. The CDR3 length is 16 residues. Germline V gene sequence: CDR1 LGHNA, CDR2 YNFKEQ. J lost 4 bases, V lost 2 bases, and 9 bases had no gene match.